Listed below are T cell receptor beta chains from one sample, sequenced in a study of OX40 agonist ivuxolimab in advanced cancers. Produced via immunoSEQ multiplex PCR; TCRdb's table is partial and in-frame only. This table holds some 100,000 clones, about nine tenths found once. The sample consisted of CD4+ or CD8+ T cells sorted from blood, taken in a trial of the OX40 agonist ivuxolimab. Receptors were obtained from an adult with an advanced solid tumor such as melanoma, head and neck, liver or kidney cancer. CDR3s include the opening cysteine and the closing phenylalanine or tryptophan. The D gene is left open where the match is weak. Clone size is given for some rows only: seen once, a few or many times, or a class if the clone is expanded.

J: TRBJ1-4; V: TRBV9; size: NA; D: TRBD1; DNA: TGTGCCAGCAGCCCAGGGACAGTTAGAGCTGAAAAACTGTTTTTT; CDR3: CASSPGTVRAEKLFF
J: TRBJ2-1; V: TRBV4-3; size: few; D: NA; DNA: TGCGCCAGCAGCCAAGAGGGAGGGGGGTTTGCATTTTCCTACAATGAGCAGTTCTTC; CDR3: CASSQEGGGFAFSYNEQFF
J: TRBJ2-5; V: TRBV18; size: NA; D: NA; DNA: TGTGCCAGCTCACCACAGACGGAGACCCAGTACTTC; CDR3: CASSPQTETQYF
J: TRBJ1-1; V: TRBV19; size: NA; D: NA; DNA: TGTGCCAGTAGATCGGAGACTTCGAACACTGAAGCTTTCTTT; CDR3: CASRSETSNTEAFF
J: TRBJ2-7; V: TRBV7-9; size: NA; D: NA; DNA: TGTGCCAGCAGCTTAGGAACTTACTACGAGCAGTACTTC; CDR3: CASSLGTYYEQYF
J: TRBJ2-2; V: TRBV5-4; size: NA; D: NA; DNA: TGTGCCAGCAGCGTTGACTCGTCCACCGGGGAGCTGTTTTTT; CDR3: CASSVDSSTGELFF
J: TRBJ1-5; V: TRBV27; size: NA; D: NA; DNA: TGTGCCAGCAGTCCGGACCGGACATATAGCAATCAGCCCCAGCATTTT; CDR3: CASSPDRTYSNQPQHF
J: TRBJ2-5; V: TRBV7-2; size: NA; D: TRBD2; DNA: TGTGCCAGCAGCTTAGCGTCTACAGGCCTAGCGGGAGGACGGACCCAGTACTTC; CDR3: CASSLASTGLAGGRTQYF
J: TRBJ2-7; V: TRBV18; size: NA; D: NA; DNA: TGTGCCAGCTCAACCCCGGAGATGAGGGAGCAGTACTTC; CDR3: CASSTPEMREQYF
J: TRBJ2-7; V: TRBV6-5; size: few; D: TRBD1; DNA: TGTGCCAGCCAAACAGGGGGGATCTCGAGGGAGCAGTACTTC; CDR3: CASQTGGISREQYF
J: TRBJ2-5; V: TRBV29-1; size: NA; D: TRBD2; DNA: TGCAGCGTTGAGGCTAGCGGGAGATTCCAAGAGACCCAGTACTTC; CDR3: CSVEASGRFQETQYF
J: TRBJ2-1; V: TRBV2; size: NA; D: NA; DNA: TGTGCCAGCAGGCGCGCGGACTCGCCCCTGACCATCCAGTTCTTC; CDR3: CASRRADSPLTIQFF
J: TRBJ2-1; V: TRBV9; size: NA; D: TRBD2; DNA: TGTGCCAGCAGCGCCCGGACTAGCTCTTCATTAGTCACTGAGCAGTTCTTC; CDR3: CASSARTSSSLVTEQFF
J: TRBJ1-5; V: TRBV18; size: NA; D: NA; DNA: TGTGCCAGCTCAACAGGGTCTAGCAATCAGCCCCAGCATTTT; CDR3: CASSTGSSNQPQHF
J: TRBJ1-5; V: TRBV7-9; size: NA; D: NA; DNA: TGTGCCAGCAGCTTAGCCGGGGCGTCGATCAATCAGCCCCAGCATTTT; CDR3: CASSLAGASINQPQHF
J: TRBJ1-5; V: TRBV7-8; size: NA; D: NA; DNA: TGTGCCAGCAGCTTATCCGCGGTCAGTAATAGCAATCAGCCCCAGCATTTT; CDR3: CASSLSAVSNSNQPQHF
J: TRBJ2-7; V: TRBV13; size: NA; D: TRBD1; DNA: TGTGCCAGCAGCTTAAGTCAGGGGGCATACGAGCAGTACTTC; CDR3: CASSLSQGAYEQYF
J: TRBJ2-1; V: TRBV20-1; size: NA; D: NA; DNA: TGCAGTGCTAGAGTCTACAATGAGCAGTTCTTC; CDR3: CSARVYNEQFF
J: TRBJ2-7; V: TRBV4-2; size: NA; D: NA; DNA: TGTGCCAGCAGCCAAGGGGGGGAGATGTTACACGAGCAGTACTTC; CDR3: CASSQGGEMLHEQYF
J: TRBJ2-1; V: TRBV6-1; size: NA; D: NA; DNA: TGTGCCAGCAGTGAATTGGCCACAATGGGGCAGTTCTTC; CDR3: CASSELATMGQFF
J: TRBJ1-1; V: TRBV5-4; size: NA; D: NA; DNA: TGTGCCAGCAGCTTGGTAGCAGCAAGAGGAACTGAAGCTTTCTTT; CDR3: CASSLVAARGTEAFF
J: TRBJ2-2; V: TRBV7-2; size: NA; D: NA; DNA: TGTGCCAGCAGCCCCCGTCCGGGGGGGGAGCTGTTTTTT; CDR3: CASSPRPGGELFF
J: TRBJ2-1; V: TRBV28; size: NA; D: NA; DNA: TGTGCCAGCAGTTTATCATCAGCGGCCCGTTACAATGAGCAGTTCTTC; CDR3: CASSLSSAARYNEQFF
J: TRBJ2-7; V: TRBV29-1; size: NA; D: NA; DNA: TGCAGCCCCGATGGGGGGGAGCAGTACTTC; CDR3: CSPDGGEQYF
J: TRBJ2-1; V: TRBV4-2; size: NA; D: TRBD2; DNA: TGTGCCAGCAGCCAAGCGGTTCTAGCGGGGGGCTCCTACAATGAGCAGTTCTTC; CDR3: CASSQAVLAGGSYNEQFF
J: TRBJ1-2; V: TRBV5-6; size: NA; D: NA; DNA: TGTGCCAGCAGCTTGCCAGGCGTGGGATATGGCTACACCTTC; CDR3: CASSLPGVGYGYTF
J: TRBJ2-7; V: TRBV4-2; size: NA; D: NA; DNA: TGTGCCAGCAGCCCAGCAGCGCGGTCCTACGAGCAGTACTTC; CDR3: CASSPAARSYEQYF
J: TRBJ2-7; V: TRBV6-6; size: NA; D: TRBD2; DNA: TGTGCCAGCGGCACTAGCGGGCACTCCTACGAGCAGTACTTC; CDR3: CASGTSGHSYEQYF
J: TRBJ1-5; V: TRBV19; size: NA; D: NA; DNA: TGTGCCAGTAGTATTCGGGACAGCAATCAGCCCCAGCATTTT; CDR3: CASSIRDSNQPQHF
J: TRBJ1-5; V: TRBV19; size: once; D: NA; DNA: TGTGCCAGTAGTATCGGGGCAACAGGTCAGCCCCAGCATTTT; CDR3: CASSIGATGQPQHF
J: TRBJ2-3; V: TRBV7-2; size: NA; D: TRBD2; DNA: TGTGCCAGCAGCTTAATGGTTTCGGCGGGGGGCACAACAGATACGCAGTATTTT; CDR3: CASSLMVSAGGTTDTQYF
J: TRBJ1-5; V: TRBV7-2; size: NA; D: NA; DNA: TGTGCCAGCAGCTTAGCGCAAATCAGATCGGGTGGGCCCCAGCATTTT; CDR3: CASSLAQIRSGGPQHF
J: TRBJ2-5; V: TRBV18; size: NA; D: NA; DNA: TGTGCCAGCTCACACAGGGCGATAGGGGAGACCCAGTACTTC; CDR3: CASSHRAIGETQYF
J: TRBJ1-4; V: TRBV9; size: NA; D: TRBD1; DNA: TGTGCCAGCGGGCCAGGGGGAACTAATGAAAAACTGTTTTTT; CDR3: CASGPGGTNEKLFF
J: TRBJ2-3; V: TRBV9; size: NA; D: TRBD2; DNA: TGTGCCAGCAGCGTAGCGGGAGGGCGCACAGATACGCAGTATTTT; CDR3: CASSVAGGRTDTQYF
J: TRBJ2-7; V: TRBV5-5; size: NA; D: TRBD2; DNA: TGTGCCAGCAGCTCCGCGGGGGTCCCCCCGAACTACGAGCAGTACTTC; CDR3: CASSSAGVPPNYEQYF
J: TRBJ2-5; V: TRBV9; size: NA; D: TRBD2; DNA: TGTGCCAGCAGCGTAGACACGGGACTAGCGGGAGGAGAGACCCAGTACTTC; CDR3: CASSVDTGLAGGETQYF
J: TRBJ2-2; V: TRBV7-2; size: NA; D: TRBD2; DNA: TGTGCCAGCAGCCCCCGGGGTGCTAGCGGGAGGACCGGGGAGCTGTTTTTT; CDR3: CASSPRGASGRTGELFF
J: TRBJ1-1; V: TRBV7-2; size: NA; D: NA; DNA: TGTGCCAGCAGCCCAGGGATGAACACTGAAGCTTTCTTT; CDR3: CASSPGMNTEAFF
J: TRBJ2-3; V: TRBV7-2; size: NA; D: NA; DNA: TGTGCCAGCAGCCGATTCACAGATACGCAGTATTTT; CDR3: CASSRFTDTQYF
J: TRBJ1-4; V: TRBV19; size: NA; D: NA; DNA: TGTGGAACCAAGCGAAACGCCGGGATTAATGAAAAACTGTTTTTT; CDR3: CGTKRNAGINEKLFF
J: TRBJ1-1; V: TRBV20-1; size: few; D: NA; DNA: TGCAGTGTAAATGAAGCTTTCTTT; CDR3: CSVNEAFF